This T cell receptor beta chain was sequenced during a study of cytomegalovirus exposure and HLA in healthy donors. Study results and caveats: Investigators reported about 160 TCR beta chains as tied to cytomegalovirus. While the bulk of TCR sequences proved rare, some public TCRs turned up in many donors.

Trimming took 5 bases from V and 0 from J, leaving 10 bases between them. Germline CDR1 and CDR2: MRHNA and SNTAGT. CDR3 length: 15 residues. This clone has ten or more counts. Its antigen is unidentified. 60 Vbeta and 13 Jbeta primers were used in PCR. Authors' methods: In a later analysis, 79 million or so unique TCR beta chains included roughly 11 million shared by two or more donors. Produced via immunoSEQ multiplex PCR; TCRdb's table is partial and in-frame only. V and J calls and clone size are as listed in that table; D and trimming were resolved from the DNA. Here the sample spans roughly 100,000 clones, 10% being singletons.

The sequence was obtained from a man aged 40-49 years in good health and CMV-seropositive. The chain links TRBV6-4 to TRBJ1-4; D remains ambiguous. Sequencing used PBMCs. The CDR3 coding sequence is TGTGCCAGCAGTAGACAACCTGCAACTAATGAAAAACTGTTTTTT. Protein: CASSRQPATNEKLFF.